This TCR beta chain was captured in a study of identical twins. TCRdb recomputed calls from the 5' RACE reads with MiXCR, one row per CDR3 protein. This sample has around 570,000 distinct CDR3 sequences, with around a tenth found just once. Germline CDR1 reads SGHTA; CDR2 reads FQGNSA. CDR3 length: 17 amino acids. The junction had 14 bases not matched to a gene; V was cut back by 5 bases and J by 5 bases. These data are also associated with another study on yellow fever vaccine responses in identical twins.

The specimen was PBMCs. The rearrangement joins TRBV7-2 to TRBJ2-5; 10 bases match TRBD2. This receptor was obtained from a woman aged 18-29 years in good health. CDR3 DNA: TGTGCCAGCAGCCTAATCCCGAGCGGGAGGGCCTCCGAGACCCAGTACTTC. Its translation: CASSLIPSGRASETQYF.